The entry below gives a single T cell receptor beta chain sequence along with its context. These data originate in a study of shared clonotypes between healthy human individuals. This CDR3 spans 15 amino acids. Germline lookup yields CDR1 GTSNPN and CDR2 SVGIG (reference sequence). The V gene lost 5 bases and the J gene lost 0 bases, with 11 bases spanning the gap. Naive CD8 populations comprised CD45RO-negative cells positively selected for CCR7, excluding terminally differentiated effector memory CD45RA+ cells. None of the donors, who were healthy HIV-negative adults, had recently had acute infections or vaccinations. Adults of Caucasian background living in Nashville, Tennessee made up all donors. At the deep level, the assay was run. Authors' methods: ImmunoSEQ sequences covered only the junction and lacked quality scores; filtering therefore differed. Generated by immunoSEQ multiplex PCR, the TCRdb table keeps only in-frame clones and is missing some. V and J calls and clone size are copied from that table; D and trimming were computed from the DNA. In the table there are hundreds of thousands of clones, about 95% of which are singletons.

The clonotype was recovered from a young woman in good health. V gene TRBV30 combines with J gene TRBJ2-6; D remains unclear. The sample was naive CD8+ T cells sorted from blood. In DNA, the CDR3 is TGTGCCTGGGACGACGAGAGCTCTGGGGCCAACGTCCTGACTTTC. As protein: CAWDDESSGANVLTF.